A single T cell receptor beta chain is shown here with its context. These data belong to a study of blood T cell repertoires in COVID-19. Germline CDR1 and CDR2: SNHLY and FYNNEI. The CDR3 length is 15 residues. V lost 6 bases to trimming and J lost 8 bases; unmatched junction nucleotides: 11. Data came from immunoSEQ multiplex PCR; TCRdb stores just in-frame clones and leaves some out. The sample lists 130,000 to 150,000 clones, about 87% occurring once. The TCR comes from a man in his forties or fifties who had recovered from COVID-19. The rearrangement joins TRBV2 to TRBJ1-2; 11 nucleotides match TRBD1. Material: peripheral blood. As DNA, the CDR3 is TGTGCCAGCAGATCCGGGACAGGGGGGACGAAAGGCTACACCTTC. The encoded protein is CASRSGTGGTKGYTF.